The rows below give T cell receptor beta chains drawn from one sample of a study of T cells in Graves' hyperthyroidism and ophthalmopathy. Via MiXCR, TCRdb re-called the multiplex PCR reads, giving one row per CDR3 protein. The table lists 700,000 or so distinct CDR3 sequences, approximately 16% of them singletons. Sequencing was done on a sample of blood. Receptors were obtained from a man younger than 30 with Graves' hyperthyroidism. Both conserved end residues are part of each CDR3. The D gene is left open where the match is weak. Not every row has a clone size; where given, it reads once, few, many or a size class.

d_gene	v_gene	j_gene	abundance	CDR3nt	CDR3aa
-	TRBV28	TRBJ2-1	many	TGTGCCAGCAGTGGGCTTCAGGGGGGTAACTTCCCCTTCTTC	CASSGLQGGNFPFF
TRBD2	TRBV28	TRBJ2-2	many	TGTGCCAGCAGTTCCTCTAGCGGGAGAGTTAACACCGGGGAGCTGTTTTTT	CASSSSSGRVNTGELFF
-	TRBV2	TRBJ1-5	-	TGTGCCAGCTCTACAAGTTATAGCAATCAGCCCCAGCATTTT	CASSTSYSNQPQHF
-	TRBV6-2/TRBV6-3	TRBJ2-2	-	TGTGCCAGCAGACACCGGGGAATTCGGGACACCGGGGAGCTGTTTTTT	CASRHRGIRDTGELFF
-	TRBV19	TRBJ1-5	-	TGTGCCAGTAGTATCACAGCGGAGCAGCCCCAGCATTTT	CASSITAEQPQHF
-	TRBV30	TRBJ1-2	-	TGTGCCTGGAGATCGACAGGCTATGGCTACACCTTC	CAWRSTGYGYTF
TRBD2	TRBV3-1	TRBJ2-7	few	TGTGCCAGCAGTTACACGTCCTCCGGTCACACTAGCGGGTCGTACGAGCAGTACTTC	CASSYTSSGHTSGSYEQYF
TRBD2	TRBV20-1	TRBJ2-5	many	TGCAGTGCTCGGAGACTAGCGGGCCCGTACCAAGAGACCCAGTACTTC	CSARRLAGPYQETQYF
-	TRBV5-1	TRBJ2-3	few	TGCGCCAGCAGTAACGGACACTCTAGCACAGATACGCAGTATTTT	CASSNGHSSTDTQYF
-	TRBV7-2	TRBJ2-7	-	TGTGCCAGCAGCTACCCCTCTCCCTACGAGCAGTACTTC	CASSYPSPYEQYF
-	TRBV28	TRBJ1-5	-	TGTGCCAGCATCCAGGACGGAAATCAGCCCCAGCATTTT	CASIQDGNQPQHF
TRBD1	TRBV5-5	TRBJ2-3	-	TGTGCCAGCAGCTTGGGGCAGGGGGCGCGAGATACGCAGTATTTT	CASSLGQGARDTQYF
-	TRBV2	TRBJ2-7	many	TGTGCCAGCAGTGAAGGCGGGAAAGGCTACGAGCAGTACTTC	CASSEGGKGYEQYF
-	TRBV2	TRBJ1-5	few	TGTGCCATGGGAGGAGGCCTCAATCAGCCCCAGCATTTT	CAMGGGLNQPQHF
-	TRBV6-1	TRBJ1-1	many	TGTGCCAGCAGTCCCCTAGGGCGAGGGTACACTGAAGCTTTCTTT	CASSPLGRGYTEAFF
TRBD1	TRBV10-3	TRBJ2-3	many	TGTGCCATCAGTGCCCGGACAGGGGCTTCGACAGATACGCAGTATTTT	CAISARTGASTDTQYF
TRBD2	TRBV5-1	TRBJ2-7	many	TGCGCCAGCAGCTTGTCCTCCAGTGGACTAGCTGGCTACGAGCAGTACTTC	CASSLSSSGLAGYEQYF
TRBD1	TRBV24-1	TRBJ1-1	few	TGTGCCACCAGTGATCCCGGGACAGGGTCGACTGAAGCTTTCTTT	CATSDPGTGSTEAFF
-	TRBV20-1	TRBJ1-5	-	TGCAGTGCTAGAGAGGGCAGGGGACTACTACTTACCAGGAGTCAGCCCCAGCATTTT	CSAREGRGLLLTRSQPQHF
TRBD2	TRBV11-2	TRBJ2-1	many	TGTGCCAGCAGCTTACTAACTAGCGGGAGTGGTAATGAGCAGTTCTTC	CASSLLTSGSGNEQFF
-	TRBV7-9	TRBJ1-4	few	TGTGCCAGCAGCGACCGGGGACACGACGATGAAAAACTGTTTTTT	CASSDRGHDDEKLFF
TRBD2	TRBV11-1	TRBJ2-4	few	TGTGCCAGCAGTTTTGAAGGACTAGCGGAAGCCAAAAACATTCAGTACTTC	CASSFEGLAEAKNIQYF
TRBD2	TRBV19	TRBJ2-3	-	TGTGCCAGTAGTATGAGCGGGAGTTCCCTTCCGGATACGCAGTATTTT	CASSMSGSSLPDTQYF
-	TRBV6-1	TRBJ2-7	many	TGTGCCAGCAGGATAACTACCCCATCATCCTACGAGCAGTACTTC	CASRITTPSSYEQYF
-	TRBV27	TRBJ1-2	-	TGTGCCAGCAGTTTGGGGGTTTCGGGCGGCTACACCTTC	CASSLGVSGGYTF
-	TRBV28	TRBJ2-3	many	TGTGCCAGCAGTCTCGTCACTATCGGGAGCACAGATACGCAGTATTTT	CASSLVTIGSTDTQYF